These T cell receptor beta chains were read from a single sample in a study of blood T cell repertoires in COVID-19. Only in-frame clones appear in the TCRdb table, and some are missing; sequencing was by immunoSEQ multiplex PCR. The data hold roughly 50,000 clones, with 80% to 90% observed a single time. The sample comprised peripheral blood. These receptor sequences come from a human donor in a cohort sampled during active COVID-19. CDR3s include the opening cysteine and the closing phenylalanine or tryptophan. The D gene is left open where the match is weak. Not every row has a clone size; where given, it reads once, few, many or a size class.

V	J	D	size	DNA	CDR3
TRBV27	TRBJ1-1	NA	once	TGTGCCAGCAGCTCACAGGGCCCGAACACTGAAGCTTTCTTT	CASSSQGPNTEAFF
TRBV6-4	TRBJ2-5	TRBD2	NA	TGTGCCAGCAGTCCCAACGGGGGGCAAGAGACCCAGTACTTC	CASSPNGGQETQYF
TRBV7-2	TRBJ2-7	TRBD1	NA	TGTGCCAGCAGCATCGGGACAGGGGAGTACGAGCAGTACTTC	CASSIGTGEYEQYF
TRBV12-3/TRBV12-4	TRBJ2-7	NA	NA	TGTGCCAGCAGTTTAAGGGGTCGTGGCGAGCAGTACTTC	CASSLRGRGEQYF
TRBV20-1	TRBJ1-2	TRBD1	NA	TGCAGTGCGAGTCCGGGACAGTATGGCTACACCTTC	CSASPGQYGYTF
TRBV7-3	TRBJ2-1	NA	once	TGTGCCAGCAGCTTTACTAGCCGCAATGAGCAGTTCTTC	CASSFTSRNEQFF
TRBV9	TRBJ2-1	TRBD2	NA	TGTGCCAGCAGCGTAGTTGGACTAGCGGGGCCCCTCTCCTACAATGAGCAGTTCTTC	CASSVVGLAGPLSYNEQFF
TRBV4-3	TRBJ2-1	NA	NA	TGCGCCAGCAGCCAAGAAAGAGGGTACAGCGCCAATGAGCAGTTCTTC	CASSQERGYSANEQFF
TRBV3-1/TRBV3-2	TRBJ2-2	NA	NA	TGTGCCAGCAGCCAAACTCACACCGGGGAGCTGTTTTTT	CASSQTHTGELFF
TRBV3-1/TRBV3-2	TRBJ1-6	TRBD1	few	TGTGCCAGCAGCCATGCACAGGGGAGAGGAAATTCACCCCTCCACTTT	CASSHAQGRGNSPLHF
TRBV30	TRBJ2-5	TRBD1	NA	TGTGCCTGGAGTGTACGAGGGACAGCCTTTGAGACCCAGTACTTC	CAWSVRGTAFETQYF
TRBV18	TRBJ2-1	NA	NA	TGTGCCAGCTCACCACAGAATAGCGCGAACAATGAGCAGTTCTTC	CASSPQNSANNEQFF